These 25 T cell receptor beta chains were sequenced from one sample in a study of T cells in Graves' hyperthyroidism and ophthalmopathy. TCR beta CDR3 regions were amplified from RNA transcripts. In the first-round RT-PCR of the TCR CDR3, the HTBI primer set was used. TCRdb re-called the multiplex PCR reads with MiXCR, one entry per CDR3 protein. The data show 500,000 to 750,000 distinct CDR3 sequences, 12% to 15% seen once. Material for sequencing was blood. Receptors originate from a woman younger than 35 with Graves' ophthalmopathy.

This clonotype has at least ten counts. The J gene is TRBJ2-7, the V gene TRBV30; 9 bases are a match to TRBD1. V was pared by 0 bases and J by 1 base, with 7 bases of the junction left unmatched. Looked up from germline, CDR1 is GTSNPN and CDR2 is SVGIG (reference sequence). This CDR3 region has 16 residues. This CDR3 is CAWSVPRDRASYEQYF. Written as DNA, the CDR3 is TGTGCCTGGAGTGTACCCCGGGACAGGGCGTCCTACGAGCAGTACTTC.

This clonotype has just one count. The V call is TRBV3-1, the J call TRBJ2-7, with unresolved D. V was trimmed by 2 bases and J by 1 base, leaving 6 bases between them. This CDR3 has 13 amino acids. The V gene's germline CDR1 is LGHDT and CDR2 YNNKEL (reference sequence). Here the CDR3 DNA reads TGTGCCAGCAGCCAAAGGATTTCCTACGAGCAGTACTTC. Translated, it gives CASSQRISYEQYF.

This clonotype has ten or more counts. The V and J genes are TRBV4-3 and TRBJ2-1; D perhaps matches TRBD2 (6 bases). CDR1 is LGHNA and CDR2 is YSLEER in the germline V gene. The CDR3 is 15 amino acids. Trimming took off 5 bases at V and 5 bases at J, with 16 bases between the two ends. The CDR3 here is CASSMWGERDNEQFF. CDR3 DNA: TGCGCCAGCAGCATGTGGGGGGAGAGGGACAATGAGCAGTTCTTC.

The genes are TRBV12-3 or TRBV12-4 and TRBJ2-6; D might be TRBD1 (5 bases). The CDR3 has 15 amino acids. V shed 6 bases and J shed 4 bases, with 13 bases lying between them. This CDR3 is CASSQGPQGANVLTF. CDR3 DNA sequence: TGTGCCAGCAGCCAGGGTCCCCAGGGGGCCAACGTCCTGACTTTC.

This clonotype came up many times. The rearrangement joins TRBV7-9 to TRBJ2-1; no clear D. Germline lookup yields CDR1 SEHNR and CDR2 FQNEAQ (reference sequence). The CDR3 is 11 amino acids. Trimming took 4 bases from V and 13 from J, leaving 11 bases between them. The CDR3 reads CASSSDVNQFF. The CDR3 nucleotides read TGTGCCAGCAGCTCGGACGTGAACCAGTTCTTC.

This chain uses TRBV4-2 with TRBJ2-1; 11 positions match TRBD2. J lost 8 bases, V lost 0 bases, and 3 bases had no gene match. Germline V lookup: CDR1 LGHNA, CDR2 YNFKEQ. This CDR3 comprises 15 residues. The CDR3 nucleotides read TGTGCCAGCAGCCAAGATAGCGGGAGGGCCGATGAGCAGTTCTTC. This sequence encodes CASSQDSGRADEQFF.

This clonotype was recorded at least ten times. The CDR3 here is CASSLDSLYEQYF. The CDR3 region has the DNA TGTGCCAGCAGCTTGGACAGCCTCTACGAGCAGTACTTC. V is TRBV5-6 and J is TRBJ2-7; D ambiguous. CDR3 length: 13 amino acids. The V end was cut by 0 bases, the J end by 3 bases, with 7 bases between. In germline, CDR1 is SGHDT, CDR2 YYEEEE. Drawing the rest from reference TRBV5-6 and TRBJ2-7, the complete variable domain is DAGVTQSPTHLIKTRGQQVTLRCSPKSGHDTVSWYQQALGQGPQFIFQYYEEEERQRGNFPDRFSGHQFPNYSSELNVNALLLGDSALYLCASSLDSLYEQYFGPGTRLTVT.

This chain uses TRBV19 with TRBJ2-7; 10 bases line up with TRBD2. Germline V lookup: CDR1 LNHDA, CDR2 SQIVND (reference sequence). V was clipped by 3 bases and J by 2 bases; unmatched bases: 4. The CDR3 runs 15 residues. The CDR3, as DNA: TGTGCCAGTAGTATCTCCGGACTAGCGGCCTACGAGCAGTACTTC. This encodes CASSISGLAAYEQYF.

This clonotype has a count of ten or more. The chain joins TRBV6-2 or TRBV6-3 to TRBJ2-1; the D call may be TRBD1 or TRBD2 (5 bases each). Trimming removed 4 bases from V and 14 bases from J, with 21 bases in between. There are 14 residues in the CDR3. Germline lookup yields CDR1 MNHEY and CDR2 SVGEGT. The CDR3 reads CASSSVGPLIREFF. CDR3 in DNA: TGTGCCAGCAGTTCGGTGGGACCACTAATACGAGAGTTCTTC.

This clonotype was seen repeatedly, ten times or more. The genes are TRBV20-1 and TRBJ1-2; 7 positions match TRBD1. The CDR3 totals 13 residues. V lost 6 bases to trimming and J lost 7 bases; unmatched junction nucleotides: 11. CDR1 and CDR2 from the germline V gene are DFQATT and SNEGSKA (reference sequence). The CDR3 protein is CSAPTGAGSGYTF. The CDR3 DNA is TGCAGTGCACCCACAGGGGCGGGTTCTGGCTACACCTTC.

At least ten counts were recorded for this clonotype. DNA of the CDR3: TGTGCCAGCAGCCCCAGGACTCTTCGGGGGGTTGAGCAGTTCTTC. Protein sequence: CASSPRTLRGVEQFF. The rearrangement uses TRBV11-2 and TRBJ2-1; the match to TRBD2 covers 7 bases. In germline, CDR1 is SGHAT, CDR2 FQNNGV. The CDR3 spans 15 residues. After removal of 5 bases from V and 9 bases from J, the junction contained 13 bases not matched to a gene.

V and J are TRBV2 and TRBJ2-1; weak D call: TRBD1 (6 bases). Trimming left V 7 bases short and J 5 bases short, with 18 bases between. Germline V gene data show CDR1 as SNHLY and CDR2 as FYNNEI. This CDR3 has 15 amino acids. The DNA for the CDR3 is TGTGCCAGCACCGCCTCCGGGACAAGAAACAATGAGCAGTTCTTC. Translation gives CASTASGTRNNEQFF.

Ten or more counts support this clonotype. The V call is TRBV11-2, the J call TRBJ2-7; 11 positions match TRBD1. J lost 5 bases, V lost 1 base, and 4 bases had no gene match. CDR1 SGHAT and CDR2 FQNNGV come from the germline V gene. The CDR3 runs 15 residues. The CDR3 loop reads CASSLVWDRGNEQYF. CDR3 DNA: TGTGCCAGCAGCTTAGTTTGGGACAGGGGGAACGAGCAGTACTTC.

The CDR3 sequence is CASSLRGRGLGQPQHF. CDR3 DNA sequence: TGTGCCAGCAGCCTCAGAGGCAGGGGGCTAGGTCAGCCCCAGCATTTT. V and J are TRBV7-8 and TRBJ1-5; TRBD1 matches 8 bases. Germline CDR1 and CDR2: SGHVS and FQNEAQ. V gave up 5 bases and J gave up 6 bases; unmatched junction bases: 12. This CDR3 is 16 amino acids long.

This clonotype was counted at least ten times. The V and J genes are TRBV28 and TRBJ1-4; no reliable D call. Germline lookup yields CDR1 MDHEN and CDR2 SYDVKM. Trimming removed 7 bases from V and 0 bases from J, with 6 bases in between. CDR3 length equals 13 residues. CDR3 sequence: CASMGSTNEKLFF. The CDR3 nucleotides read TGTGCCAGCATGGGCTCAACTAATGAAAAACTGTTTTTT.

The genes are TRBV7-8 and TRBJ1-1, with D perhaps matching TRBD1 (5 bases). V lost 3 bases, J lost 3 bases, and 17 bases lay in between. The CDR3 runs to 16 residues. The germline CDR1 and CDR2 sequences are SGHVS and FQNEAQ. CDR3 nucleotides: TGTGCCAGCAGCTTTACCCGACAGCCCGGGGACACTGAAGCTTTCTTT. This encodes CASSFTRQPGDTEAFF.

In this sample, this clonotype turned up a few times. A clone one base away is much larger, so this may be a read error. CDR3 nucleotides: TGTGCCAGCAGTGGAGCAGGGGTGAGGGAGACCCAGTACTTC. This translates into CASSGAGVRETQYF. The chain links TRBV2 to TRBJ2-5; possibly TRBD1 for D (6 bases). The ends were cut back, 4 bases at V and 5 bases at J, with 14 bases in the middle. Germline CDR1 reads SNHLY; CDR2 reads FYNNEI. This CDR3 spans 14 amino acids.

This clonotype has just one count. The V and J genes are TRBV6-1 and TRBJ1-2; 8 bases map to TRBD1. V shed 5 bases, J shed 6 bases, and the junction held 8 bases outside the gene matches. Germline CDR1 and CDR2: MNHNS and SASEGT. The CDR3 has 14 residues. The CDR3 sequence: CASSRPDRADGYTF. The CDR3 nucleotides read TGTGCCAGCAGTAGACCGGACAGGGCGGATGGCTACACCTTC.

This clonotype was found many times. The genes are TRBV28 and TRBJ2-2, with D possibly TRBD1 on 6 matching bases. There are 18 residues in the CDR3. V lost 3 bases, J lost 2 bases, and 19 bases lay in between. Germline CDR1 MDHEN, CDR2 SYDVKM. DNA of the CDR3: TGTGCCAGCAGTTTCCCCAGCTCTCAGGGGTATAACACCGGGGAGCTGTTTTTT. Its protein product is CASSFPSSQGYNTGELFF.

This clonotype showed up many times. The rearrangement uses TRBV20-1 and TRBJ1-1; D may be TRBD1 (6 bases). The length of the CDR3 is 14 residues. The ends were cut back, 6 bases at V and 2 bases at J, with 16 bases in the middle. Germline V gene lookup returns CDR1 DFQATT and CDR2 SNEGSKA (reference sequence). The CDR3 region is CSAPRGQLNTEAFF. The CDR3 region has the DNA TGCAGTGCACCACGGGGGCAGCTAAACACTGAAGCTTTCTTT.

This clonotype has a count of ten or more. The rearrangement joins TRBV12-3 or TRBV12-4 to TRBJ2-7; D remains ambiguous. V was pared by 2 bases and J by 3 bases, with 11 bases between. The length of the CDR3 is 14 residues. CDR3 bases: TGTGCCAGCAGTTTAACGGGTGTAAGCTACGAGCAGTACTTC. Amino acid sequence: CASSLTGVSYEQYF.

Note on this clonotype: A clone one base away is much larger, so this may be a read error. The chain joins TRBV20-1 to TRBJ2-4; 10 positions agree with TRBD2. This CDR3 spans 13 amino acids. Losses at the gene ends were 4 bases for V and 4 bases for J; bases not matched to a gene: 1. Per germline, CDR1 DFQATT and CDR2 SNEGSKA (reference sequence). This chain's CDR3 is CSAILAGKNIQYF. The CDR3 DNA is TGCAGTGCTATACTAGCGGGGAAAAACATTCAGTACTTC.

Many counts were recorded for this clonotype. The chain recombines TRBV20-1 with TRBJ2-3; tentative D call: TRBD2 (7 bases). The CDR3 is 12 amino acids. Trimming cost V 5 bases and J 6 bases, with 12 bases left between them. Germline CDR1 is DFQATT and CDR2 is SNEGSKA (reference sequence). The CDR3 nucleotides read TGCAGTGCTTGGGAGGGGGGGGATACGCAGTATTTT. Translating it yields CSAWEGGDTQYF.

This clonotype was seen ten or more times. This chain connects TRBV30 to TRBJ2-7; 12 nucleotides match TRBD1. CDR3 length: 13 residues. CDR1 GTSNPN and CDR2 SVGIG come from the germline V gene (reference sequence). V lost 7 bases to trimming and J lost 4 bases; unmatched junction nucleotides: 5. The CDR3: CAYRDRGLYEQYF. CDR3 sequence (DNA): TGTGCCTACCGGGACAGGGGGCTTTACGAGCAGTACTTC.

The rearrangement uses TRBV6-5 and TRBJ1-4; D not resolved. V lost 2 bases and J lost 2, with 9 bases in between. The CDR3 is 15 residues long. Germline V gives CDR1 MNHEY, CDR2 SVGAGI. This chain's CDR3 is CASSYLLRTNEKLFF. CDR3 coding DNA: TGTGCCAGCAGTTACCTGCTCCGGACTAATGAAAAACTGTTTTTT.